Here is one T cell receptor beta chain with its context. Its antigen is undetermined. Germline V gene sequence: CDR1 SEHNR, CDR2 FQNEAQ (reference sequence). This CDR3 contains 12 residues. The V end was cut by 5 bases, the J end by 15 bases, with 17 bases between. One entry per CDR3 protein results from TCRdb running MiXCR on the RT-PCR reads. The repertoire holds hundreds of thousands of distinct CDR3 sequences, around 8% seen once, with about an eighth in the top ten. The data belong to a study of response to subunit inactivated influenza vaccine. Findings and caveats of the study: Few new T cells, the authors suggested, are recruited by each seasonal influenza vaccination.

V usage is TRBV7-9 and J usage is TRBJ2-1; D may be TRBD2 (6 bases). Sequencing was performed on PBMCs from blood, taken around 25 months after vaccination. This clonotype was sampled from a man in his fifties or sixties who received an inactivated influenza vaccine. CDR3 in DNA: TGTGCCAGCAGCCCCGGAGGGGAGAGCAGGTTCTTC. This sequence encodes CASSPGGESRFF.